This T cell receptor (beta chain) was retrieved from a study of cytomegalovirus exposure and HLA in healthy donors. Turning to the study itself: Both the roughly 120 validation repertoires and the 666 first-cohort repertoires used the same platform, as reported by a later analysis.

Some clones are missing from TCRdb's copy, which holds only in-frame ones; the method was immunoSEQ multiplex PCR. The sample lists around 230,000 clones; more than 75% were seen once. Unmatched junction bases numbered 8, after V lost 5 bases and J lost 7 bases. CDR1 is LGHNA and CDR2 is YNFKEQ in the germline V gene. The CDR3 length is 15 residues. The chain couples TRBV4-2 to TRBJ2-1, with 10 bases matching TRBD2. Sequenced material: PBMCs. This sequence was found in a woman aged 25 to 39 in good health and CMV-seropositive. The DNA of the CDR3 is TGTGCCAGCAGCGAGGGACTAGCGAGGTCAAATGAGCAGTTCTTC. Protein sequence: CASSEGLARSNEQFF.